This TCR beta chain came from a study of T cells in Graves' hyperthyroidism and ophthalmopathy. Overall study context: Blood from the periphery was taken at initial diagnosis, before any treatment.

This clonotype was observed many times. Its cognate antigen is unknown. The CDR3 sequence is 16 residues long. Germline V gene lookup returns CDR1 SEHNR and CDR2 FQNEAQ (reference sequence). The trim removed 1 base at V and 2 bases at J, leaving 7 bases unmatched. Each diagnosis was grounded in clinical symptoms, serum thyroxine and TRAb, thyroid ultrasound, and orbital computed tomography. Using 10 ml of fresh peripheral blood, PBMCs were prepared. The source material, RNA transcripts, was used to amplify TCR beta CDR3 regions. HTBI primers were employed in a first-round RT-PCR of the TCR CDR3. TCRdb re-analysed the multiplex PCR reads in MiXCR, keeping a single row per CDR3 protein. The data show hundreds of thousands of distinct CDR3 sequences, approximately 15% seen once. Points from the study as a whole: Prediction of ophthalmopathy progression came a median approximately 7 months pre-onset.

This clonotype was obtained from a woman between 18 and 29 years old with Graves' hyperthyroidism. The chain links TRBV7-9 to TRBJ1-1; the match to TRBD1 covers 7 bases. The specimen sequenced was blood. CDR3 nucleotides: TGTGCCAGCAGCTTAGAGACAGGGTTCGGTAACACTGAAGCTTTCTTT. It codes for CASSLETGFGNTEAFF.